This T cell receptor beta chain was identified during a study of identical twins. V was pared by 5 bases and J by 4 bases, with 15 bases between. This CDR3 region has 14 residues. The germline V gene has CDR1 DFQATT and CDR2 SNEGSKA (reference sequence). Via MiXCR, TCRdb re-called the 5' RACE reads, giving one row per CDR3 protein. Of 400,000 to 650,000 distinct CDR3 sequences in the sample, about 20% were seen once. The same data also contributed to another study, on T cells expressing NK-cell markers. That report adds: Several experiments added an anti-gamma-delta TCR antibody to sort only alpha-beta TCR T cells.

This TCR came from a young woman in good health. V is TRBV20-1 and J is TRBJ1-5; D is perhaps TRBD1 (6 bases). The sample taken for sequencing was CD4+ T cells sorted from blood. CDR3 region: CSAGVNRENQPQHF. For the CDR3, the DNA is TGCAGTGCTGGGGTTAACAGGGAGAATCAGCCCCAGCATTTT.